These T cell receptor beta chains were read from a single sample in a study of CD8 T cells in Susac syndrome. TCRdb processed the immunoSEQ multiplex PCR reads anew with MiXCR; each CDR3 protein has one entry. In the table there are 250,000 or so distinct CDR3 sequences, roughly 95% of which are singletons. Source material: CD4+ T cells from PBMCs. The receptors originated from a human donor with multiple sclerosis. Each CDR3 is given with its conserved first and last residue. D genes are given only for firm matches. Clone size, where shown, is once, few, many, or a class for clones that have expanded.

V gene: TRBV12-5; D gene: TRBD2; J gene: TRBJ2-1; clone size: NA; CDR3 protein: CASGTGLALYNEQFF; CDR3 DNA: TGTGCTAGTGGTACCGGACTAGCGCTATACAATGAGCAGTTCTTC
V gene: TRBV30; D gene: NA; J gene: TRBJ1-4; clone size: NA; CDR3 protein: CAWSPPSATNEKLFF; CDR3 DNA: TGTGCCTGGAGCCCCCCCAGTGCAACTAATGAAAAACTGTTTTTT
V gene: TRBV5-1; D gene: NA; J gene: TRBJ2-1; clone size: NA; CDR3 protein: CASSLEGEYNEQFF; CDR3 DNA: TGCGCCAGCAGCTTGGAAGGAGAATACAATGAGCAGTTCTTC
V gene: TRBV20-1; D gene: TRBD2; J gene: TRBJ2-4; clone size: NA; CDR3 protein: CSARDPSAGAKNIQYF; CDR3 DNA: TGCAGTGCTAGAGATCCCTCAGCGGGGGCCAAAAACATTCAGTACTTC
V gene: TRBV18; D gene: TRBD2; J gene: TRBJ2-5; clone size: NA; CDR3 protein: CASSPLASGQETQYF; CDR3 DNA: TGTGCCAGCTCACCTTTGGCTAGCGGGCAAGAGACCCAGTACTTC
V gene: TRBV29-1; D gene: NA; J gene: TRBJ1-2; clone size: NA; CDR3 protein: CSSDLEGVRYTF; CDR3 DNA: TGCAGCTCAGATTTGGAGGGGGTGCGGTACACCTTC
V gene: TRBV6-6; D gene: NA; J gene: TRBJ1-4; clone size: NA; CDR3 protein: CASRLQDIEKLFF; CDR3 DNA: TGTGCCAGCAGACTACAGGATATTGAAAAACTGTTTTTT
V gene: TRBV6-1; D gene: NA; J gene: TRBJ2-7; clone size: NA; CDR3 protein: CASSSGHSYEQYF; CDR3 DNA: TGTGCCAGCAGTTCGGGACATTCCTACGAGCAGTACTTC
V gene: TRBV20-1; D gene: NA; J gene: TRBJ1-4; clone size: NA; CDR3 protein: CSAHGRYDEKLFF; CDR3 DNA: TGCAGTGCTCACGGACGCTACGATGAAAAACTGTTTTTT
V gene: TRBV24-1; D gene: TRBD1; J gene: TRBJ1-5; clone size: NA; CDR3 protein: CATSKTGGDQPQHF; CDR3 DNA: TGTGCCACCAGTAAGACAGGGGGCGACCAGCCCCAGCATTTT
V gene: TRBV4-2; D gene: NA; J gene: TRBJ2-3; clone size: NA; CDR3 protein: CASSQEPDVGGTDTQYF; CDR3 DNA: TGTGCCAGCAGCCAAGAGCCGGATGTAGGGGGCACAGATACGCAGTATTTT
V gene: TRBV7-9; D gene: NA; J gene: TRBJ2-7; clone size: NA; CDR3 protein: CASSSPRDGNYEQYF; CDR3 DNA: TGTGCCAGCAGCTCCCCCCGGGACGGGAACTACGAGCAGTACTTC
V gene: TRBV12-3/TRBV12-4; D gene: NA; J gene: TRBJ2-1; clone size: NA; CDR3 protein: CASGQNEQFF; CDR3 DNA: TGTGCCAGCGGACAGAATGAGCAGTTCTTC
V gene: TRBV7-9; D gene: NA; J gene: TRBJ1-6; clone size: NA; CDR3 protein: CASSPRGAQNSPLHF; CDR3 DNA: TGTGCCAGCAGCCCGCGGGGGGCGCAAAATTCACCCCTCCACTTT
V gene: TRBV20-1; D gene: TRBD1; J gene: TRBJ1-5; clone size: once; CDR3 protein: CSARGTANQPQHF; CDR3 DNA: TGCAGTGCTCGAGGGACAGCAAATCAGCCCCAGCATTTT
V gene: TRBV2; D gene: NA; J gene: TRBJ1-5; clone size: NA; CDR3 protein: CASSGNSVEPQHF; CDR3 DNA: TGTGCCAGCAGTGGCAACAGTGTAGAGCCCCAGCATTTT
V gene: TRBV4-1; D gene: TRBD2; J gene: TRBJ2-1; clone size: NA; CDR3 protein: CASSQILAGVGHEQFF; CDR3 DNA: TGCGCCAGCAGCCAGATACTAGCGGGAGTGGGGCATGAGCAGTTCTTC
V gene: TRBV20-1; D gene: NA; J gene: TRBJ1-1; clone size: NA; CDR3 protein: CSAPEINTEAFF; CDR3 DNA: TGCAGTGCACCGGAGATAAACACTGAAGCTTTCTTT
V gene: TRBV29-1; D gene: TRBD2; J gene: TRBJ2-3; clone size: NA; CDR3 protein: CSVEIGRADTQYF; CDR3 DNA: TGCAGCGTTGAAATCGGGAGGGCAGATACGCAGTATTTT
V gene: TRBV18; D gene: NA; J gene: TRBJ1-6; clone size: NA; CDR3 protein: CASSPEGRDSPLHF; CDR3 DNA: TGTGCCAGCTCACCGGAGGGACGGGATTCACCCCTCCACTTT
V gene: TRBV18; D gene: TRBD1; J gene: TRBJ2-4; clone size: NA; CDR3 protein: CASSPNGQAEYIQYF; CDR3 DNA: TGTGCCAGCTCACCAAACGGACAGGCGGAATACATTCAGTACTTC
V gene: TRBV20-1; D gene: NA; J gene: TRBJ2-5; clone size: few; CDR3 protein: CSGESETQYF; CDR3 DNA: TGCAGTGGGGAGTCGGAGACCCAGTACTTC
V gene: TRBV29-1; D gene: TRBD2; J gene: TRBJ2-5; clone size: NA; CDR3 protein: CSARLAGEGTQYF; CDR3 DNA: TGCAGCGCCAGACTAGCGGGAGAGGGGACCCAGTACTTC
V gene: TRBV5-1; D gene: TRBD1; J gene: TRBJ2-7; clone size: few; CDR3 protein: CASSLASTGGFYEQYF; CDR3 DNA: TGCGCCAGCAGCTTGGCTTCGACAGGGGGTTTCTACGAGCAGTACTTC
V gene: TRBV7-2; D gene: TRBD1; J gene: TRBJ1-5; clone size: NA; CDR3 protein: CASSSGTGPGQPQHF; CDR3 DNA: TGTGCCAGCAGCTCAGGGACAGGGCCGGGTCAGCCCCAGCATTTT
V gene: TRBV7-8; D gene: TRBD2; J gene: TRBJ2-6; clone size: NA; CDR3 protein: CASSVRAAGNSGANVLTF; CDR3 DNA: TGTGCCAGCAGCGTACGAGCAGCGGGGAACTCTGGGGCCAACGTCCTGACTTTC
V gene: TRBV20-1; D gene: NA; J gene: TRBJ1-5; clone size: NA; CDR3 protein: CSATSPERANQPQHF; CDR3 DNA: TGCAGTGCCACCTCTCCCGAGAGGGCCAATCAGCCCCAGCATTTT
V gene: TRBV6-2/TRBV6-3; D gene: TRBD2; J gene: TRBJ2-2; clone size: NA; CDR3 protein: CASSSSGGAATGELFF; CDR3 DNA: TGTGCCAGCAGTAGTAGCGGGGGGGCCGCCACCGGGGAGCTGTTTTTT
V gene: TRBV27; D gene: NA; J gene: TRBJ1-1; clone size: NA; CDR3 protein: CASSGGVPNTEAFF; CDR3 DNA: TGTGCCAGCAGCGGAGGGGTTCCGAACACTGAAGCTTTCTTT
V gene: TRBV7-9; D gene: NA; J gene: TRBJ2-1; clone size: NA; CDR3 protein: CASSLSDEQFF; CDR3 DNA: TGTGCCAGCAGCTTAAGCGATGAGCAGTTCTTC
V gene: TRBV29-1; D gene: TRBD1; J gene: TRBJ1-4; clone size: NA; CDR3 protein: CSVRLQGSSEKLFF; CDR3 DNA: TGCAGCGTGCGATTACAGGGGTCTAGTGAAAAACTGTTTTTT
V gene: TRBV5-6; D gene: NA; J gene: TRBJ2-1; clone size: NA; CDR3 protein: CASSLPYRGGYNEQFF; CDR3 DNA: TGTGCCAGCAGCCTTCCCTACCGGGGCGGATACAATGAGCAGTTCTTC
V gene: TRBV29-1; D gene: TRBD1; J gene: TRBJ1-3; clone size: NA; CDR3 protein: CSVRTGAHSGNTIYF; CDR3 DNA: TGCAGCGTGAGGACAGGGGCGCACTCTGGAAACACCATATATTTT
V gene: TRBV20-1; D gene: NA; J gene: TRBJ2-3; clone size: NA; CDR3 protein: CSVGGSSTDTQYF; CDR3 DNA: TGCAGTGTCGGAGGGTCGAGCACAGATACGCAGTATTTT
V gene: TRBV7-6; D gene: NA; J gene: TRBJ1-6; clone size: NA; CDR3 protein: CANSSRQGDSPLHF; CDR3 DNA: TGTGCCAACAGCTCACGACAAGGAGATTCACCCCTCCACTTT
V gene: TRBV2; D gene: TRBD1; J gene: TRBJ2-2; clone size: NA; CDR3 protein: CASSWGTGVEGELFF; CDR3 DNA: TGTGCCAGCAGCTGGGGGACAGGGGTTGAGGGGGAGCTGTTTTTT
V gene: TRBV5-1; D gene: TRBD1; J gene: TRBJ2-7; clone size: NA; CDR3 protein: CASSKGQGRSDEQYF; CDR3 DNA: TGCGCCAGCAGCAAGGGACAGGGCCGTTCGGACGAGCAGTACTTC
V gene: TRBV20-1; D gene: NA; J gene: TRBJ2-7; clone size: NA; CDR3 protein: CSARFGGTYEQYF; CDR3 DNA: TGCAGTGCTAGGTTCGGCGGAACCTACGAGCAGTACTTC
V gene: TRBV5-4; D gene: NA; J gene: TRBJ1-1; clone size: few; CDR3 protein: CASSLGQREAFF; CDR3 DNA: TGTGCCAGCAGCTTGGGACAGAGAGAAGCTTTCTTT
V gene: TRBV27; D gene: NA; J gene: TRBJ2-5; clone size: NA; CDR3 protein: CASSLSFSTVVSTQYF; CDR3 DNA: TGTGCCAGCAGTTTATCATTCTCAACCGTGGTATCGACCCAGTACTTC
V gene: TRBV25-1; D gene: TRBD2; J gene: TRBJ2-3; clone size: NA; CDR3 protein: CASSDQRGADTDTQYF; CDR3 DNA: TGTGCCAGCAGTGATCAGCGGGGGGCCGACACAGATACGCAGTATTTT
V gene: TRBV12-3/TRBV12-4; D gene: NA; J gene: TRBJ1-2; clone size: NA; CDR3 protein: CASSWWGGGYTF; CDR3 DNA: TGTGCCAGCAGTTGGTGGGGGGGAGGCTACACCTTC
V gene: TRBV7-9; D gene: NA; J gene: TRBJ2-5; clone size: NA; CDR3 protein: CASSPRAWRDQETQYF; CDR3 DNA: TGTGCCAGCAGCCCAAGGGCGTGGCGGGACCAAGAGACCCAGTACTTC
V gene: TRBV3-1; D gene: NA; J gene: TRBJ2-4; clone size: NA; CDR3 protein: CASSKGNIQYF; CDR3 DNA: TGTGCCAGCAGCAAAGGAAACATTCAGTACTTC
V gene: TRBV5-4; D gene: NA; J gene: TRBJ2-7; clone size: NA; CDR3 protein: CASSSPDDIYEQYF; CDR3 DNA: TGTGCCAGCAGCTCGCCTGATGATATCTACGAGCAGTACTTC
V gene: TRBV28; D gene: NA; J gene: TRBJ2-4; clone size: NA; CDR3 protein: CASKWGGGGGWTKNIQYF; CDR3 DNA: TGTGCCAGCAAATGGGGTGGGGGAGGAGGGTGGACCAAAAACATTCAGTACTTC
V gene: TRBV19; D gene: NA; J gene: TRBJ1-4; clone size: NA; CDR3 protein: CASSRQVATNEKLFF; CDR3 DNA: TGTGCCAGTAGTCGACAGGTCGCCACTAATGAAAAACTGTTTTTT
V gene: TRBV30; D gene: NA; J gene: TRBJ1-2; clone size: NA; CDR3 protein: CAWSQDYGYTF; CDR3 DNA: TGTGCCTGGAGCCAGGACTATGGCTACACCTTC
V gene: TRBV4-1; D gene: NA; J gene: TRBJ2-1; clone size: NA; CDR3 protein: CASSQEPNTYNEQFF; CDR3 DNA: TGCGCCAGCAGCCAAGAACCCAACACCTACAATGAGCAGTTCTTC
V gene: TRBV6-1; D gene: NA; J gene: TRBJ1-2; clone size: NA; CDR3 protein: CASSTLNGASGYTF; CDR3 DNA: TGTGCCAGCAGTACCCTTAATGGTGCGAGTGGCTACACCTTC